This T cell receptor (beta chain) was captured by sequencing in a study of cytomegalovirus exposure and HLA in healthy donors. Study-wide background: One earlier analysis, a look at 180 million or so T cells, found about 110 million unique TCR beta sequences. Genotyping showed 81% of 398 donors falling in the Caucasian-associated ancestry cluster.

There were likely unrecorded immune exposures, though donors were nominally healthy when sampled. This clone has only a few counts. The antigen is not known. In germline, CDR1 is SGHVS, CDR2 FNYEAQ. Trimming took 6 bases from V and 2 from J; bases not matched to a gene: 11. This CDR3 spans 17 amino acids. The PCR had 60 Vbeta and 13 Jbeta primers. The table came from immunoSEQ multiplex PCR; TCRdb's copy has only in-frame clones and leaves some out. The sample gives roughly 100,000 clones, approximately 79% of which show up once; under 6.5% is in the top ten. Regarding the study as a whole: Highly shared sequence variants in one cluster were likely a sequencing artifact.

The chain has TRBV7-6 and TRBJ1-5; 9 nucleotides line up with TRBD1. Specimen: PBMCs. The clonotype was recovered from a man aged 55 to 69 in good health and CMV-seropositive. CDR3 residues: CASSLGQGGEGNQPQHF. The CDR3, as DNA: TGTGCCAGCAGTCTGGGACAGGGAGGAGAGGGCAATCAGCCCCAGCATTTT.